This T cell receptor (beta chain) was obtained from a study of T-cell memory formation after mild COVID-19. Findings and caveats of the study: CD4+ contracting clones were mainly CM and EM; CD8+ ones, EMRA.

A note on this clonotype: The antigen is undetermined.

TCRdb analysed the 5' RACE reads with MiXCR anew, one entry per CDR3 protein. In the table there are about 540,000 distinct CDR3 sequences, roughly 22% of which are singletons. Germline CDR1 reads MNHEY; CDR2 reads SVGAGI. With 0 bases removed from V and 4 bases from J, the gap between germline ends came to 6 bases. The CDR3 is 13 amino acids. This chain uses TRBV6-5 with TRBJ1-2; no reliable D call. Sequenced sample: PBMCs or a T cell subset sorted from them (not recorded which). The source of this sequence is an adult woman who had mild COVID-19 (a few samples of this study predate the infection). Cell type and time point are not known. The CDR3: CASSYSQSYGYTF. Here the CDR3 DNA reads TGTGCCAGCAGTTACTCACAGTCCTATGGCTACACCTTC.